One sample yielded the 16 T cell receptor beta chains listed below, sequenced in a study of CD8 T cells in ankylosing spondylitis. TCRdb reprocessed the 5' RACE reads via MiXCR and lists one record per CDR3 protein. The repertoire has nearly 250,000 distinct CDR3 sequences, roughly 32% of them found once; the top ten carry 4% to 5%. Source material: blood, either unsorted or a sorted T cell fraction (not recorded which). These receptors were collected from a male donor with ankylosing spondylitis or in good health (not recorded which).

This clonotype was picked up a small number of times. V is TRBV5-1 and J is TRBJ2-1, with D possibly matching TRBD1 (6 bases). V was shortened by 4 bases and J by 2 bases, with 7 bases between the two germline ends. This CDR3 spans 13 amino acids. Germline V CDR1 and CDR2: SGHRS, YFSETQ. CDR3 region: CASSGGTYNEQFF. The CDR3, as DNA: TGCGCCAGCAGCGGGGGCACCTACAATGAGCAGTTCTTC.

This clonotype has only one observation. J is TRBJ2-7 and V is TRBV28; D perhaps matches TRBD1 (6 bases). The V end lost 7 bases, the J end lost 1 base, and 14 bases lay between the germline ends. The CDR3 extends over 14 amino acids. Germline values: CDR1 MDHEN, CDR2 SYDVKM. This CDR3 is CASISTGTSYEQYF. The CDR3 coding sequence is TGTGCCAGCATCTCGACAGGCACATCCTACGAGCAGTACTTC.

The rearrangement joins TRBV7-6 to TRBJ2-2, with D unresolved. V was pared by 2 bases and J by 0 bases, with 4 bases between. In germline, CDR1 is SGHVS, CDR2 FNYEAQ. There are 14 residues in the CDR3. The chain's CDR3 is CASSLMANTGELFF. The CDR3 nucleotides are TGTGCCAGCAGCTTAATGGCGAACACCGGGGAGCTGTTTTTT.

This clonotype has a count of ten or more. CDR3 bases: TGTGCCAGCAGTTTATTTGCAGGGAGCACTGAAGCTTTCTTT. It codes for CASSLFAGSTEAFF. V is TRBV12-3 or TRBV12-4 and J is TRBJ1-1; TRBD1 is a possible D gene (5 bases). This CDR3 comprises 14 residues. Between the trimmed V and J ends, which lost 2 bases and 4 bases, there was a span of 11 bases.

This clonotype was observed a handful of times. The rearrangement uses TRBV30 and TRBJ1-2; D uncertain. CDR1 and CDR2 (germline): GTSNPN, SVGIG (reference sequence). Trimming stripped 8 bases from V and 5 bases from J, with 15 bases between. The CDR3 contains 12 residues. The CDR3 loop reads CAGRGQLYGYTF. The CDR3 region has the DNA TGTGCCGGGCGAGGGCAGCTATATGGCTACACCTTC.

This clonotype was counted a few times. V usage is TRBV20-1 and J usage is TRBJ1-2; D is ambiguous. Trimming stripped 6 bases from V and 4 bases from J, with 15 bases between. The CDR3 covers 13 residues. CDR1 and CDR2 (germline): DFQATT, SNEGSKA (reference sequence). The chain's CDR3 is CSAHELGSYGYTF. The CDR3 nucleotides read TGCAGTGCCCACGAGTTGGGATCCTATGGCTACACCTTC.

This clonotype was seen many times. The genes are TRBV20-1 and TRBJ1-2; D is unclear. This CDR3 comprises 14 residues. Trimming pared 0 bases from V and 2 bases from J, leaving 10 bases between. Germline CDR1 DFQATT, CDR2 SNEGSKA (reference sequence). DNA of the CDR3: TGCAGTGCTAGAGACCTGGAGATAAACTATGGCTACACCTTC. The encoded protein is CSARDLEINYGYTF.

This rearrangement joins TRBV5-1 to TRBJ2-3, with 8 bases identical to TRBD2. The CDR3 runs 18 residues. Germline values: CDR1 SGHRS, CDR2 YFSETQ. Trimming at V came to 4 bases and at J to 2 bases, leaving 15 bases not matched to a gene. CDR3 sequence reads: CASSSRLSGGASTDTQYF. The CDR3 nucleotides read TGCGCCAGCAGCAGCCGCTTGAGCGGGGGAGCATCCACAGATACGCAGTATTTT.

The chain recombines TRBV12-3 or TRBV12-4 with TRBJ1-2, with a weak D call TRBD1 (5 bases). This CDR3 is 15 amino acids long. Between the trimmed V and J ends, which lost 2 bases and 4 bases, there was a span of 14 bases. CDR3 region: CASSLLPGTSYGYTF. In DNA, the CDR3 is TGTGCCAGCAGTTTACTTCCTGGGACCTCCTATGGCTACACCTTC.

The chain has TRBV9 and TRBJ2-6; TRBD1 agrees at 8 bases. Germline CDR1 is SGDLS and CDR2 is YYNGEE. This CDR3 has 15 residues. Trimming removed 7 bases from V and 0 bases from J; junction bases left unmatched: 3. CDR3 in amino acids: CASDRGDSGANVLTF. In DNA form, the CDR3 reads TGTGCCAGCGACAGGGGAGACTCTGGGGCCAACGTCCTGACTTTC.

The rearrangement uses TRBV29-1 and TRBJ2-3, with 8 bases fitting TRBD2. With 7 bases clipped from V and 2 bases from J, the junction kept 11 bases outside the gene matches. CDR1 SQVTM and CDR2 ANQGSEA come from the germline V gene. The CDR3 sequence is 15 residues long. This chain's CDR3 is CSGSTPGGNTDTQYF. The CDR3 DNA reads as TGCAGCGGATCGACCCCGGGGGGGAACACAGATACGCAGTATTTT.

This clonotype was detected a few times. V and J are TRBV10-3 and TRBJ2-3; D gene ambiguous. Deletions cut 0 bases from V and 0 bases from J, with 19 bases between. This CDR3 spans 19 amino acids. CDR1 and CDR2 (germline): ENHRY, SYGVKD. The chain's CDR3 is CAISESKYFGLPSTDTQYF. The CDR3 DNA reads TGTGCCATCAGTGAGTCGAAGTACTTTGGCCTACCTAGCACAGATACGCAGTATTTT.

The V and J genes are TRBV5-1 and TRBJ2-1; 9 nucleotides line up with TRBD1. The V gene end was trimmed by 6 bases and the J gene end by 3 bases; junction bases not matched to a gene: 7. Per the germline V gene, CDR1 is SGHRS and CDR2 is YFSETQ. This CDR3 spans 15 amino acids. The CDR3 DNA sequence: TGCGCCAGCACAATCAGGACAGGGGACTACAATGAGCAGTTCTTC. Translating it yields CASTIRTGDYNEQFF.

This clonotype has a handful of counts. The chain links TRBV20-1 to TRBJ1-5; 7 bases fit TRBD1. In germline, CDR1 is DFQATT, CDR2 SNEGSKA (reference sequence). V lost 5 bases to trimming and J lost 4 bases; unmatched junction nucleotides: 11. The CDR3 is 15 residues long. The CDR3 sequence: CSAQDWTGPNQPQHF. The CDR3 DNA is TGCAGTGCTCAAGACTGGACAGGCCCAAATCAGCCCCAGCATTTT.

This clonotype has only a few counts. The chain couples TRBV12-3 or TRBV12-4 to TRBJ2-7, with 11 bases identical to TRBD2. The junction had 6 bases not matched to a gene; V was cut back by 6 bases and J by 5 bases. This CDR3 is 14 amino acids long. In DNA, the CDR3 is TGTGCCAGCAGGATTAGCGGGGGGGCCGACGAGCAGTACTTC. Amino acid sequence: CASRISGGADEQYF.

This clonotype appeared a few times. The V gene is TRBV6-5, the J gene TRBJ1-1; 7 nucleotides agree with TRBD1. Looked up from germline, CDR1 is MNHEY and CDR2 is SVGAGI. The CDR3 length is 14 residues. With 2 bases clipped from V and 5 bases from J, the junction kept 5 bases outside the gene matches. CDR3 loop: CASSYEQGRTEAFF. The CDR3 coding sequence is TGTGCCAGCAGTTACGAACAGGGGCGAACTGAAGCTTTCTTT.